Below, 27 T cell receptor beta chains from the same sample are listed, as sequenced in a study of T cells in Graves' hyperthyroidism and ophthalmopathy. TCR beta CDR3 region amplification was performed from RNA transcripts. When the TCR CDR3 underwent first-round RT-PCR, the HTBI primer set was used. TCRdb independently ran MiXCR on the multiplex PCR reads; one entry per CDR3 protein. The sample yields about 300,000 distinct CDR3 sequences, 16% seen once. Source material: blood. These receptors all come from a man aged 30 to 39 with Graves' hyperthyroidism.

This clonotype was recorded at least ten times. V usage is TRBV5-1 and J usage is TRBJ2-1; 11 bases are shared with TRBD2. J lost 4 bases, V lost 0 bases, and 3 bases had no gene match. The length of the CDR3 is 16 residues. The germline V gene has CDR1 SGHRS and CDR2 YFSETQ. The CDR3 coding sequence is TGCGCCAGCAGCTTGGAGGGACTAGCGGTGTACAATGAGCAGTTCTTC. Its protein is CASSLEGLAVYNEQFF.

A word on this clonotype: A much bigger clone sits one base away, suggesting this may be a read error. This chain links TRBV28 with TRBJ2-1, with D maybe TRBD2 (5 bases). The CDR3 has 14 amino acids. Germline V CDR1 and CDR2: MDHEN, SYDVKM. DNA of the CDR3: TGTGTCAGCAGCAGGCTAGCAGATTGGAGTGAGCAGTTCTTC. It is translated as CVSSRLADWSEQFF.

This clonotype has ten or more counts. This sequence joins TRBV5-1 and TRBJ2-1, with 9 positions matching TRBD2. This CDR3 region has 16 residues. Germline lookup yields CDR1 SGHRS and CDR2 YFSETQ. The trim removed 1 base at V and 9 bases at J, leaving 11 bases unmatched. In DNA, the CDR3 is TGCGCCAGCAGCTTGAACGGGCCCGAGACTAGCGGTGAGCAGTTCTTC. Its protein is CASSLNGPETSGEQFF.

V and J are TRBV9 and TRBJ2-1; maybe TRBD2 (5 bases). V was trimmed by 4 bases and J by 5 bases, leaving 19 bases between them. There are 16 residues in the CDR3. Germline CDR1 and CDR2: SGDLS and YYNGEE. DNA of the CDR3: TGTGCCAGCAGCCCCCGGGGTGGTTGGGGAAACAATGAGCAGTTCTTC. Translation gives CASSPRGGWGNNEQFF. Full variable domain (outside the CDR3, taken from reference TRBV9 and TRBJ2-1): DSGVTQTPKHLITATGQRVTLRCSPRSGDLSVYWYQQSLDQGLQFLIQYYNGEERAKGNILERFSAQQFPDLHSELNLSSLELGDSALYFCASSPRGGWGNNEQFFGPGTRLTVL.

Here the CDR3 reads CACARGADYGYTF. The CDR3 DNA reads TGTGCCTGCGCCAGGGGGGCTGACTATGGCTACACCTTC. V usage is TRBV30 and J usage is TRBJ1-2, with 7 nucleotides matching TRBD1. The ends lost 6 bases at V and 3 bases at J; junction bases unmatched: 7. The germline gives CDR1 GTSNPN, CDR2 SVGIG (reference sequence). CDR3 length: 13 amino acids. The full variable domain, with the rest looked up from reference TRBV30 and TRBJ1-2, is SQTIHQWPATLVQPVGSPLSLECTVEGTSNPNLYWYRQAAGRGLQLLFYSVGIGQISSEVPQNLSASRPQDRQFILSSKKLLLSDSGFYLCACARGADYGYTFGSGTRLTVV.

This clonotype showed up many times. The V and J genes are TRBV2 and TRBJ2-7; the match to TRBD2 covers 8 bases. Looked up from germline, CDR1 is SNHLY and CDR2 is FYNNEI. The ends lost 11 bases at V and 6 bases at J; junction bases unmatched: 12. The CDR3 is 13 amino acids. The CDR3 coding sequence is TGTGCCTGCCCCAGGGCTAGCGGGCGCGAGCAGTACTTC. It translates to CACPRASGREQYF.

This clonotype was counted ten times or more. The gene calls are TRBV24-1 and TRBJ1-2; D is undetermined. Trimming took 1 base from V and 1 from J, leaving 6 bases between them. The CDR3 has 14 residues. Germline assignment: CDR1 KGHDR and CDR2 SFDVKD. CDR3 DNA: TGTGCCACCAGTGATTTTCAGCTTAACTATGGCTACACCTTC. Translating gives CATSDFQLNYGYTF.

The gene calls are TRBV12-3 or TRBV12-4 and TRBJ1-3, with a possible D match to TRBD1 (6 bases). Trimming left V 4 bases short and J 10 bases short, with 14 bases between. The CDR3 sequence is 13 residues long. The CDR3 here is CASSSPGGETIYF. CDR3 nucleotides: TGTGCCAGCAGTTCTCCGGGGGGCGAAACCATATATTTT.

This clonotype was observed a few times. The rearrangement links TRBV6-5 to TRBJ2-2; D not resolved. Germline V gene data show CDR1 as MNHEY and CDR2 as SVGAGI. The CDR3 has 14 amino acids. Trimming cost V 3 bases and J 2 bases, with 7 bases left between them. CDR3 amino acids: CASSYTPNTGELFF. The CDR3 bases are TGTGCCAGCAGTTATACACCCAACACCGGGGAGCTGTTTTTT.

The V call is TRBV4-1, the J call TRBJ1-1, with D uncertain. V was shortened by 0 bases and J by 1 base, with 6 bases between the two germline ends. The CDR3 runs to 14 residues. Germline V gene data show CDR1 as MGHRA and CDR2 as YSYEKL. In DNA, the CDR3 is TGCGCCAGCAGCCAAGATGGTCGGAACACTGAAGCTTTCTTT. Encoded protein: CASSQDGRNTEAFF.

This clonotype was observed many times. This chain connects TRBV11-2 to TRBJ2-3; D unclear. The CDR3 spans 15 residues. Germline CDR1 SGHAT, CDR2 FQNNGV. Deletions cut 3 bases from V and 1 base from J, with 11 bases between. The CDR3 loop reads CASSFGEGGTDTQYF. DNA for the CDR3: TGTGCCAGCAGCTTTGGGGAAGGTGGCACAGATACGCAGTATTTT.

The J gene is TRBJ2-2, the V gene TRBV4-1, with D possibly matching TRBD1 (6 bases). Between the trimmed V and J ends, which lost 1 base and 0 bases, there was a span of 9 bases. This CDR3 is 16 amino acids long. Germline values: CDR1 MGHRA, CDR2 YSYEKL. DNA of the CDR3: TGCGCCAGCAGCCAAGTGGGGACACCGAACACCGGGGAGCTGTTTTTT. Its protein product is CASSQVGTPNTGELFF.

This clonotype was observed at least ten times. In DNA form, the CDR3 reads TGTGCCAGCAGCCAAAGCGGGCTCTACAATGAGCAGTTCTTC. Translated: CASSQSGLYNEQFF. The chain combines TRBV3-1 with TRBJ2-1; TRBD2 is a possible D gene (6 bases). Trimming shortened V by 2 bases and J by 3 bases, and 8 bases separated the two germline ends. This CDR3 spans 14 amino acids. CDR1 is LGHDT and CDR2 is YNNKEL in the germline V gene (reference sequence).

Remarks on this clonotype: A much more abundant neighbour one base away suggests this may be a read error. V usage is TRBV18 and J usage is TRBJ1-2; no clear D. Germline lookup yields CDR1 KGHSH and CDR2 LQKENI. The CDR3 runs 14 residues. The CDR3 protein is CASSPGLGNYGSTF. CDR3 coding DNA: TGTGCCAGCTCACCTGGGTTAGGGAACTATGGCTCCACCTTC.

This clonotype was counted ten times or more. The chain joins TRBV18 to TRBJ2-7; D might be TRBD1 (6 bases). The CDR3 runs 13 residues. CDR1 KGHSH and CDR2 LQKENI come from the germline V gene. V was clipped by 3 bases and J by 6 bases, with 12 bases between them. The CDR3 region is CASSPRDIGEQYF. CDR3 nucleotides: TGTGCCAGCTCACCTAGGGACATCGGCGAGCAGTACTTC. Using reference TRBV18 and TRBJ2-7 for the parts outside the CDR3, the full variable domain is NAGVMQNPRHLVRRRGQEARLRCSPMKGHSHVYWYRQLPEEGLKFMVYLQKENIIDESGMPKERFSAEFPKEGPSILRIQQVVRGDSAAYFCASSPRDIGEQYFGPGTRLTVT.

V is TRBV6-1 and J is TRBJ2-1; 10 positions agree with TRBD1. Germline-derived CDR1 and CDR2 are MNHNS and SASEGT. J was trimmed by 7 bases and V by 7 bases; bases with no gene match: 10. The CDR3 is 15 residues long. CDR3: CASIHPGQGTNEQFF. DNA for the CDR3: TGTGCCAGCATACATCCGGGACAGGGGACGAATGAGCAGTTCTTC.

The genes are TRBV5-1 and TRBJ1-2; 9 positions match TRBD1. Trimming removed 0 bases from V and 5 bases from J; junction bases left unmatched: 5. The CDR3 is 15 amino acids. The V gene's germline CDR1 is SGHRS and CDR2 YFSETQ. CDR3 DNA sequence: TGCGCCAGCAGCTTGGAGGACAGGGGAGTATATGGCTACACCTTC. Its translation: CASSLEDRGVYGYTF.

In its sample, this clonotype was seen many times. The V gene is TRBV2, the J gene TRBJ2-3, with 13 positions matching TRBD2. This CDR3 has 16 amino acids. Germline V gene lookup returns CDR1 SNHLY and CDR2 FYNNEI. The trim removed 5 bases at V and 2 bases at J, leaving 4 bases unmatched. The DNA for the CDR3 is TGTGCCAGCAGTCGACTAGCGGGAGGTCTCACAGATACGCAGTATTTT. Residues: CASSRLAGGLTDTQYF.

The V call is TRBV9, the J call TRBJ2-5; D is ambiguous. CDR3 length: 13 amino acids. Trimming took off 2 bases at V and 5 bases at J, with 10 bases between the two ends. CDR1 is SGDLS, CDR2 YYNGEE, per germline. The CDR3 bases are TGTGCCAGCAGCGTCGAGAGTGCGGAGACCCAGTACTTC. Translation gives CASSVESAETQYF.

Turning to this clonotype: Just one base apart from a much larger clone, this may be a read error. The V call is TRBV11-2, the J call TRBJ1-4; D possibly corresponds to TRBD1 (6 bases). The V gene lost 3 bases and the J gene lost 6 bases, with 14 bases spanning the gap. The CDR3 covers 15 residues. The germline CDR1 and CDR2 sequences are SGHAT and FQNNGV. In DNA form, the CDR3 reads TGTGCCAGCAGCTTCGGCGGGGAGGGGGATGAAAAACTGTTTTTT. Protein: CASSFGGEGDEKLFF.

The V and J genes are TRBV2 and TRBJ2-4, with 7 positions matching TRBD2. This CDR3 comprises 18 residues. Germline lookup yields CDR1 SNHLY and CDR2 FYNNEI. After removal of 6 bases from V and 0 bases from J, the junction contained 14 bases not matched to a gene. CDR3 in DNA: TGTGCCAGCAGGCTGGGGGGAGGGCCCCTATTAGCCAAAAACATTCAGTACTTC. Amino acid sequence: CASRLGGGPLLAKNIQYF.

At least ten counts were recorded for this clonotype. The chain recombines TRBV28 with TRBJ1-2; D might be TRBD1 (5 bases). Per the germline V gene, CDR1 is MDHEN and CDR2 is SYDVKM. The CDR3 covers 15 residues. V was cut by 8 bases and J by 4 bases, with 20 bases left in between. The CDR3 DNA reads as TGTGCCAGCCTCTCTGGCGGGCAGGGATTCTATGGCTACACCTTC. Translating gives CASLSGGQGFYGYTF.

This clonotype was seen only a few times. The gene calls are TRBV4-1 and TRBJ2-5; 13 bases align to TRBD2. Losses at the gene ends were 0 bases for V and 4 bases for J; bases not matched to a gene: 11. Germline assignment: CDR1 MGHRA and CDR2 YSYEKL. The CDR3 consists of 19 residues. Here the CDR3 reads CASSQDLLLAGGPRETQYF. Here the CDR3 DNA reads TGCGCCAGCAGCCAAGATCTTTTACTAGCGGGAGGGCCCCGAGAGACCCAGTACTTC.

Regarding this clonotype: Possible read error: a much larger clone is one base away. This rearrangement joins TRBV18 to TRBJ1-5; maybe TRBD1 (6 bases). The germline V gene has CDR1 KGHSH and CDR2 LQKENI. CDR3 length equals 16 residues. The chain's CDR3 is CASSPLGAGGNQPPHF. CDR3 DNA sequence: TGTGCCAGCTCACCATTAGGGGCTGGGGGCAATCAGCCCCCGCATTTT.

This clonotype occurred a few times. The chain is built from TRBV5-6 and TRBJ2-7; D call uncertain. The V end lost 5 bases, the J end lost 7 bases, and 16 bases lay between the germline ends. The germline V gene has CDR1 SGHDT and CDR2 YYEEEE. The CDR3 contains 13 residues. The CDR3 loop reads CASRSFTAREQYF. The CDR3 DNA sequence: TGTGCCAGCAGATCTTTCACAGCGAGGGAGCAGTACTTC.

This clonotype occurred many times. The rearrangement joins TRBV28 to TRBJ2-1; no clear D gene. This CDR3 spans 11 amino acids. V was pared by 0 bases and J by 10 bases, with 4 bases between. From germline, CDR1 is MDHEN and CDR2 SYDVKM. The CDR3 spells CASSLWEEQFF. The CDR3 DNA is TGTGCCAGCAGTTTATGGGAGGAGCAGTTCTTC. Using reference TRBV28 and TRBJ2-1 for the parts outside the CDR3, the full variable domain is DVKVTQSSRYLVKRTGEKVFLECVQDMDHENMFWYRQDPGLGLRLIYFSYDVKMKEKGDIPEGYSVSREKKERFSLILESASTNQTSMYLCASSLWEEQFFGPGTRLTVL.

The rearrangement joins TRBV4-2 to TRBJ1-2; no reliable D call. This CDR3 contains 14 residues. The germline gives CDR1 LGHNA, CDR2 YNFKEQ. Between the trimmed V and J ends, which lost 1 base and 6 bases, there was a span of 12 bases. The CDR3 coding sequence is TGTGCCAGCAGCCAAGGGTCCCGCACAGATGGCTACACCTTC. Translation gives CASSQGSRTDGYTF.